This T cell receptor (beta chain) was recovered during a study of blood T cell repertoires in COVID-19. About the research overall: COVID-19 samples collected from the United States, Italy and Spain covered acute and convalescent phases. PBMCs, B-cell-depleted T cells, or T cells provided the cDNA or gDNA that made up the material.

The data were produced by immunoSEQ multiplex PCR, yet TCRdb's version contains in-frame clones alone and is incomplete. Of some 8,000 clones listed, less than 85% were seen once; the top ten hold 15% to 20%. Germline assignment: CDR1 MNHEY and CDR2 SMNVEV (reference sequence). This CDR3 contains 15 residues. V shed 5 bases and J shed 5 bases, with 18 bases lying between them. The source material was peripheral blood. The receptor comes from a human donor with active COVID-19. The donor label of this sample is uncertain. This sequence joins TRBV27 and TRBJ2-5, with D possibly TRBD1 on 6 matching bases. In DNA, the CDR3 is TGTGCCAGCAGTATATTATCGACAGGTCGTGAGACCCAGTACTTC. Amino acid sequence: CASSILSTGRETQYF.